The present T cell receptor beta chain was sequenced within a study of OX40 agonist ivuxolimab in advanced cancers. Background on the study: Partial responses were achieved by three patients, of whom one had hepatocellular carcinoma and two had cutaneous melanoma. Points from the study as a whole: Relatively little clonal expansion, among the lowest observed, appeared in partial responders at 0.1-3.0 mg/kg. Researchers did not determine the expanded peripheral T cells' antigen specificity.

Method: immunoSEQ multiplex PCR; TCRdb's copy keeps in-frame clones and lacks some. The data contain tens of thousands of clones, 90% to 95% of them singletons. Germline values: CDR1 GTSNPN, CDR2 SVGIG (reference sequence). V dropped 4 bases and J dropped 1 base, with 13 bases sitting between them. The CDR3 is 14 amino acids. About this clone itself: Antigen specificity is unknown.

This sequence originates from an adult with an advanced solid tumor such as melanoma, head and neck, liver or kidney cancer. The starting material was CD4+ or CD8+ T cells sorted from blood, obtained in a trial of the OX40 agonist ivuxolimab. The chain is built from TRBV30 and TRBJ1-1; maybe TRBD1 (6 bases). CDR3 nucleotides: TGTGCCTGGAACAGGGACCGTACGAACACTGAAGCTTTCTTT. Translation gives CAWNRDRTNTEAFF.